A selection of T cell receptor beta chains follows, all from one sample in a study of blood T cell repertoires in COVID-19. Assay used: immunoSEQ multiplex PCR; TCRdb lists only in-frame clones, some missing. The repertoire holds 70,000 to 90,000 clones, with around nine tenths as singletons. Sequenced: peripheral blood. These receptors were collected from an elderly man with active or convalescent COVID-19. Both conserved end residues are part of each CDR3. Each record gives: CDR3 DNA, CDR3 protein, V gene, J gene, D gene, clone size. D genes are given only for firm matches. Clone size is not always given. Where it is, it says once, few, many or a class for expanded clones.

TGTGCCAGCAGCCGAGGGCAACTATTGTGGGGACAGGGGGGTACTAACAATGAGCAGTTCTTC	CASSRGQLLWGQGGTNNEQFF	TRBV3-1/TRBV3-2	TRBJ2-1	TRBD1	.
TGTGCCAGCAGAGGGGGGGGTACGGGCTACACCTTC	CASRGGGTGYTF	TRBV2	TRBJ1-2	.	.
TGCGCCAGCTTGTACTCGGTGCATGAGCAGTTCTTC	CASLYSVHEQFF	TRBV10-1	TRBJ2-1	.	.
TGCGCCAGCAGGCGTGGGGTAGCGTCGAACACCGGGGAGCTGTTTTTT	CASRRGVASNTGELFF	TRBV4-1	TRBJ2-2	.	.
TGCGCCAGCAGCGAGACTCAGGGCCGGGGGAATTCACCCCTCCACTTT	CASSETQGRGNSPLHF	TRBV5-1	TRBJ1-6	.	.
TGTGCCAGCAGTTCGCTGGGGAGCCAGCCCCAGCATTTT	CASSSLGSQPQHF	TRBV6-1	TRBJ1-5	.	.
TGTGCCAGCAGCTTAGATGGGGCAGCGGAAGCTTTCTTT	CASSLDGAAEAFF	TRBV11-3	TRBJ1-1	.	.
TGTGCCAGCAGCTCCGCCTTGGCGGGTTACAATGAGCAGTTCTTC	CASSSALAGYNEQFF	TRBV7-9	TRBJ2-1	.	few
TGTGCCAGTAGAGACGGGGGGGCGGATTTTCAGCCCCAGCATTTT	CASRDGGADFQPQHF	TRBV19	TRBJ1-5	.	.
TGTGCCAGCAGCTCCGCCTCAGGGGGTCAAGAGACCCAGTACTTC	CASSSASGGQETQYF	TRBV11-2	TRBJ2-5	TRBD1	.
TGTGCCAGCAGCCAAGAATCCTTAGATAGCGGGAGGGCCCCGGAGCTGTTTTTT	CASSQESLDSGRAPELFF	TRBV3-1/TRBV3-2	TRBJ2-2	TRBD2	medium-sized
TGTGCCAGCAGCTTAGGTTCGGGCACTGAAGCTTTCTTT	CASSLGSGTEAFF	TRBV7-2	TRBJ1-1	.	.
TGTGCCAGCAGCTGGGACAGTTTTGAGCGTGGAAACACCATATATTTT	CASSWDSFERGNTIYF	TRBV5-5	TRBJ1-3	TRBD1	.
TGTGCCAGCAGCCAAGGTCTCCCGGGAAGAAGAGCCAAAAACATTCAGTACTTC	CASSQGLPGRRAKNIQYF	TRBV3-1/TRBV3-2	TRBJ2-4	.	.
TGTGCCAGCAGCCCTAGACTAGCGGGGGTTAGCACAGATACGCAGTATTTT	CASSPRLAGVSTDTQYF	TRBV7-2	TRBJ2-3	TRBD2	.
TGTGCCTGGAGAGGGGCTTGGAACACCATATATTTT	CAWRGAWNTIYF	TRBV30	TRBJ1-3	.	.
TGTGCCAGCAGTTTCGGTGTAGAACTCTCTGGGGCCAACGTCCTGACTTTC	CASSFGVELSGANVLTF	TRBV28	TRBJ2-6	.	.
TGTGCCACCAGTGACCCGACTCTCTCTAGCGGGGGCAGCACAGATACGCAGTATTTT	CATSDPTLSSGGSTDTQYF	TRBV24-1	TRBJ2-3	TRBD2	once
TGTGCCAGCAATAAACAGGGTATCTATGGCTACACCTTC	CASNKQGIYGYTF	TRBV6-5	TRBJ1-2	.	many
TGTGCCAGCAGTGAAGGCGGGGTGAGGACCTATGGCTACACCTTC	CASSEGGVRTYGYTF	TRBV6-1	TRBJ1-2	.	.
TGTGCCACCAGCAGGCGAGGGGGGGGCGGTGGCACTGAAGCTTTCTTT	CATSRRGGGGGTEAFF	TRBV15	TRBJ1-1	.	.
TGCGCCAGCAGCCAGGAGGGTGTACCCGGCACAGATACGCAGTATTTT	CASSQEGVPGTDTQYF	TRBV5-1	TRBJ2-3	.	.
TGTGCCAGCAGCAGCCTGAGGCTGGAGACCCAGTACTTC	CASSSLRLETQYF	TRBV11-3	TRBJ2-5	.	few
TGCAGCGGGAAGACTAGCGGGAATTCAGATACGCAGTATTTT	CSGKTSGNSDTQYF	TRBV29-1	TRBJ2-3	TRBD2	.
TGCGCCAGCAGCTTGCGAATAGCTAACACCGGGGAGCTGTTTTTT	CASSLRIANTGELFF	TRBV5-1	TRBJ2-2	.	few
TGTGCCAGCAGCCAAGTCTTGGACACTCGTTTGCCCCAGCATTTT	CASSQVLDTRLPQHF	TRBV3-1/TRBV3-2	TRBJ1-5	.	.
TGTGCCAGCTCACCACAGGGACAGAACACCGGGGAGCTGTTTTTT	CASSPQGQNTGELFF	TRBV18	TRBJ2-2	.	few
TGTGCCAGTAGTATAAACGAGGATCAGCCCCAGCATTTT	CASSINEDQPQHF	TRBV19	TRBJ1-5	.	.